Shown below are 20 T cell receptor beta chains from a single sample sequenced in a study of response to subunit inactivated influenza vaccine. Each CDR3 protein gets one entry after TCRdb re-called the RT-PCR reads with MiXCR. The table has a few hundred thousand distinct CDR3 sequences, 14% seen once. The specimen comprised PBMCs from blood, sampled roughly 12 days after vaccination. Receptors originate from a man in his fifties who received an inactivated influenza vaccine.

This clonotype was picked up many times. V gene TRBV29-1 combines with J gene TRBJ2-2; TRBD2 aligns across 10 bases. From germline, CDR1 is SQVTM and CDR2 ANQGSEA. Trimming at V came to 7 bases and at J to 5 bases, leaving 10 bases not matched to a gene. The CDR3 is 15 residues long. The CDR3 bases are TGCAGCGCCTTCACTAGCGGGATGAGAACCGGGGAGCTGTTTTTT. Translation gives CSAFTSGMRTGELFF.

The chain combines TRBV7-2 with TRBJ2-7; D is unclear. The CDR3 totals 11 residues. CDR1 SGHTA and CDR2 FQGNSA come from the germline V gene. V was clipped by 2 bases and J by 5 bases, with 4 bases between them. The CDR3 DNA reads as TGTGCCAGCAGCTTACGGCACGAGCAGTACTTC. It specifies CASSLRHEQYF.

This clonotype was counted at least ten times. This rearrangement joins TRBV12-3 or TRBV12-4 to TRBJ2-7; the D is unclear. This CDR3 is 12 amino acids long. The germline V and J ends were trimmed by 5 bases and 4 bases, with 9 bases remaining between them. The CDR3 sequence: CASSPGNYEQYF. In DNA, the CDR3 is TGTGCCAGCAGTCCTGGAAATTACGAGCAGTACTTC.

This clonotype has only a few counts. The rearrangement joins TRBV10-3 to TRBJ2-6; D is uncertain. Trimming removed 0 bases from V and 2 bases from J, with 5 bases in between. The germline V gene has CDR1 ENHRY and CDR2 SYGVKD. The CDR3 runs 15 residues. CDR3 DNA: TGTGCCATCAGTGAGTCTACGCCTGGGGCCAACGTCCTGACTTTC. Translation: CAISESTPGANVLTF.

This clonotype was seen a few times. V usage is TRBV27 and J usage is TRBJ2-7; 11 nucleotides agree with TRBD2. V dropped 2 bases and J dropped 2; count of bases not matched to a gene: 2. CDR1 MNHEY and CDR2 SMNVEV come from the germline V gene (reference sequence). This CDR3 spans 15 amino acids. As DNA, the CDR3 is TGTGCCAGCAGTTTACTAGCGGGAGGTGCCTACGAGCAGTACTTC. It translates to CASSLLAGGAYEQYF.

Only a few counts were recorded for this clonotype. The chain links TRBV20-1 to TRBJ2-3; no definite D call. V dropped 5 bases and J dropped 1 base, with 4 bases sitting between them. CDR1 and CDR2 from the germline V gene are DFQATT and SNEGSKA (reference sequence). The CDR3 is 11 residues long. This CDR3 reads CSAGRTDTQYF. DNA for the CDR3: TGCAGTGCTGGGCGCACAGATACGCAGTATTTT.

This clonotype was recorded a few times. The V and J genes are TRBV27 and TRBJ1-6; possible D gene TRBD1, 5 bases. This CDR3 has 15 residues. V was clipped by 6 bases and J by 7 bases, with 16 bases between them. CDR1 and CDR2 (germline): MNHEY, SMNVEV (reference sequence). The CDR3 coding sequence is TGTGCCAGCAGGCCCTCCTCGGGGCAGAATTCACCCCTCCACTTT. This encodes CASRPSSGQNSPLHF.

The chain couples TRBV6-2 or TRBV6-3 to TRBJ2-3; D gene ambiguous. CDR1 MNHEY and CDR2 SVGEGT come from the germline V gene. The CDR3 has 15 residues. Trimming removed 0 bases from V and 6 bases from J, with 13 bases in between. As DNA, the CDR3 is TGTGCCAGCAGTTACTCAACCTCCTCTCACGATACGCAGTATTTT. Translation gives CASSYSTSSHDTQYF.

This clonotype has only a few counts. V usage is TRBV7-9 and J usage is TRBJ1-2, with D uncertain. The CDR3 spans 14 residues. The V gene's germline CDR1 is SEHNR and CDR2 FQNEAQ (reference sequence). Trimming shortened V by 2 bases and J by 3 bases, and 10 bases separated the two germline ends. The CDR3 region has the DNA TGTGCCAGCAGCTTAAATGGAGCCGACTATGGCTACACCTTC. Translation: CASSLNGADYGYTF.

At least ten counts were recorded for this clonotype. This rearrangement joins TRBV5-4 to TRBJ2-7; 7 bases agree with TRBD1. Trimming removed 4 bases from V and 4 bases from J; junction bases left unmatched: 2. This CDR3 has 12 residues. CDR1 is SGHNT and CDR2 is YYREEE in the germline V gene (reference sequence). CDR3 nucleotides: TGTGCCAGCAGCAAACAGGGGTACGAGCAGTACTTC. Its translation: CASSKQGYEQYF. Supplemented by reference TRBV5-4 and TRBJ2-7, the full variable domain reads ETGVTQSPTHLIKTRGQQVTLRCSSQSGHNTVSWYQQALGQGPQFIFQYYREEENGRGNFPPRFSGLQFPNYSSELNVNALELDDSALYLCASSKQGYEQYFGPGTRLTVT.

This clonotype was found a few times. This chain connects TRBV11-3 to TRBJ2-1; the D is unclear. Germline V gene lookup returns CDR1 SGHNT and CDR2 YENEEA. The CDR3 sequence is 13 residues long. Between the trimmed V and J ends, which lost 2 bases and 4 bases, there was a span of 6 bases. The CDR3 DNA is TGTGCCAGCAGCTTACGGTTATACAATGAGCAGTTCTTC. Residues: CASSLRLYNEQFF.

This clonotype turned up a few times. V is TRBV5-5 and J is TRBJ1-5; D ambiguous. In germline, CDR1 is SGHKS, CDR2 YYEKEE (reference sequence). V was shortened by 0 bases and J by 0 bases, with 7 bases between the two germline ends. The CDR3 covers 15 residues. In DNA form, the CDR3 reads TGTGCCAGCAGCTTGGAACCGGATAGCAATCAGCCCCAGCATTTT. The encoded protein is CASSLEPDSNQPQHF. The variable domain in full, with the rest retrieved from reference TRBV5-5 and TRBJ1-5, is DAGVTQSPTHLIKTRGQQVTLRCSPISGHKSVSWYQQVLGQGPQFIFQYYEKEERGRGNFPDRFSARQFPNYSSELNVNALLLGDSALYLCASSLEPDSNQPQHFGDGTRLSIL.

This clonotype was found once. The chain couples TRBV5-1 to TRBJ2-3; 9 bases map to TRBD2. V trimming: 0 bases; J trimming: 9 bases; junction bases outside the gene matches: 5. CDR3 length equals 14 residues. Germline-derived CDR1 and CDR2 are SGHRS and YFSETQ. The CDR3 DNA sequence: TGCGCCAGCAGCTTGGCGCGGGGGGGCCGCACGCAGTATTTT. This codes for CASSLARGGRTQYF.

This clonotype has ten or more counts. The CDR3 protein is CSARDSSGMRYEQYF. The CDR3 DNA reads TGCAGTGCTAGAGATTCTAGCGGGATGAGGTACGAGCAGTACTTC. The chain combines TRBV20-1 with TRBJ2-7, with 9 bases aligning to TRBD2. The ends lost 0 bases at V and 4 bases at J; junction bases unmatched: 7. In germline, CDR1 is DFQATT, CDR2 SNEGSKA (reference sequence). The CDR3 is 15 residues long.

This clonotype was observed a handful of times. This rearrangement joins TRBV7-8 to TRBJ1-2; 7 bases align to TRBD1. CDR3 size: 16 residues. J was trimmed by 4 bases and V by 1 base; bases with no gene match: 9. The germline V gene has CDR1 SGHVS and CDR2 FQNEAQ. CDR3 nucleotides: TGTGCCAGCAGCTTAGTTAACAGGGGCGCCGGCTATGGCTACACCTTC. Translation gives CASSLVNRGAGYGYTF.

The table lists this clonotype with a few counts. This chain links TRBV2 with TRBJ2-1, with D unresolved. The V gene lost 4 bases and the J gene lost 0 bases, with 10 bases spanning the gap. The CDR3 is 15 residues long. Germline loops: CDR1 SNHLY, CDR2 FYNNEI. CDR3 nucleotide sequence: TGTGCCAGCAGTGTCCGAGCGAACTCCTACAATGAGCAGTTCTTC. Residues: CASSVRANSYNEQFF.

This clonotype was recorded many times. This rearrangement joins TRBV29-1 to TRBJ1-2; no reliable D call. CDR1 SQVTM and CDR2 ANQGSEA come from the germline V gene. Trimming shortened V by 3 bases and J by 5 bases, and 10 bases separated the two germline ends. The CDR3 has 12 residues. The CDR3 nucleotides read TGCAGCGTTGAGTTACGGACGTATGGCTACACCTTC. It yields the protein CSVELRTYGYTF.

The rearrangement joins TRBV6-2 or TRBV6-3 to TRBJ2-1; TRBD2 is a possible D gene (6 bases). Germline V gene lookup returns CDR1 MNHEY and CDR2 SVGEGT. The CDR3 is 14 amino acids. The V and J ends lost 10 bases and 0 bases respectively, with 13 bases between them. This chain's CDR3 is CATDGLSSYNEQFF. The DNA for the CDR3 is TGTGCCACCGACGGACTATCCTCCTACAATGAGCAGTTCTTC.

This clonotype was picked up a small number of times. The genes are TRBV10-3 and TRBJ2-3; D is perhaps TRBD2 (5 bases). The CDR3 is 13 residues long. Germline V gene sequence: CDR1 ENHRY, CDR2 SYGVKD. V was trimmed by 7 bases and J by 1 base, leaving 9 bases between them. The CDR3, as DNA: TGTGCCATCACCCTCGGGGGCACAGATACGCAGTATTTT. Translation: CAITLGGTDTQYF.

Ten or more counts support this clonotype. This chain links TRBV5-1 with TRBJ2-2; D gene unclear. In germline, CDR1 is SGHRS, CDR2 YFSETQ. There are 15 residues in the CDR3. With 4 bases removed from V and 3 bases from J, the gap between germline ends came to 13 bases. The CDR3 bases are TGCGCCAGCAGCAAAACTCAGCCAGACACCGGGGAGCTGTTTTTT. Translation gives CASSKTQPDTGELFF.